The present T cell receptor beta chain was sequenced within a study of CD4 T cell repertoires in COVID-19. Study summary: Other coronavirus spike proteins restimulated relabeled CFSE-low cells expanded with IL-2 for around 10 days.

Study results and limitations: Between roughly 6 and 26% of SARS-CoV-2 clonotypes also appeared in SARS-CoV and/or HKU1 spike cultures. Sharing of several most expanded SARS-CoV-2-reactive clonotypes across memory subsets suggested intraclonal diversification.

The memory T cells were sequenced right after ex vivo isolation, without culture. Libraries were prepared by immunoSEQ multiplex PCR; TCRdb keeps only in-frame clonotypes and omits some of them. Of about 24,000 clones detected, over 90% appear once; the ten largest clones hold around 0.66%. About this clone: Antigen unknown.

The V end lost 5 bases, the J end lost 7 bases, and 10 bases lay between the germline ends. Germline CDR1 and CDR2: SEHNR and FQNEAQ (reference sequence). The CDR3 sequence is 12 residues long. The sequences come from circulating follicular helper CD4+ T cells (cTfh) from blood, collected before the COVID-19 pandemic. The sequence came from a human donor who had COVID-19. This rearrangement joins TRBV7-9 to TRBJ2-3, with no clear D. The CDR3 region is CASSTLTNTQYF. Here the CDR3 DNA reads TGTGCCAGCAGCACCTTGACAAATACGCAGTATTTT.